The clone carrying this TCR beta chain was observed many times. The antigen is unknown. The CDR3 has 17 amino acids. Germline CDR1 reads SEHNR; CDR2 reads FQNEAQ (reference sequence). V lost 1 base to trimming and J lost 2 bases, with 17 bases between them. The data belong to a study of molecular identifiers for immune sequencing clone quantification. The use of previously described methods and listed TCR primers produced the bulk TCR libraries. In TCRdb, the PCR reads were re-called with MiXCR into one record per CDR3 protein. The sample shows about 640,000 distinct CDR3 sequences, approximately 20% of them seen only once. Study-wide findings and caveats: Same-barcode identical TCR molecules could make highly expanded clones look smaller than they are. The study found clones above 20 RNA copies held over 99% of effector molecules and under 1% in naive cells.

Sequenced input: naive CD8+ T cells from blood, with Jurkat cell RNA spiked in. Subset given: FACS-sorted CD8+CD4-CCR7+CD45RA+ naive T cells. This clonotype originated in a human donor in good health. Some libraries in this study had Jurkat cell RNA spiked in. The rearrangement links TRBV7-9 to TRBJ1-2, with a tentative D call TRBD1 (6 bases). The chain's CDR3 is CASSLGGHFMINYGYTF. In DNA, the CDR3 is TGTGCCAGCAGCTTAGGGGGACATTTTATGATCAACTATGGCTACACCTTC.